The text below deals with one TCR beta chain. The data are from a study of blood T cell repertoires in COVID-19. Profiling relied on immunoSEQ multiplex PCR, and the TCRdb table lists in-frame clones only, not all of them. The sample includes hundreds of thousands of clones, about 88% of them seen just once. Germline values: CDR1 SNHLY, CDR2 FYNNEI. The CDR3 runs to 14 residues. Trimming removed 4 bases from V and 1 base from J, with 5 bases in between. V is TRBV2 and J is TRBJ2-6; D not resolved. The sequencing input was PBMCs or T cells enriched from blood (not recorded which). The source of this sequence is a woman aged 55-75 years in a cohort exposed to, infected with or recovered from COVID-19 (not recorded which). CDR3 amino acids: CASSVISGANVLTF. CDR3 in DNA: TGTGCCAGCAGTGTAATATCTGGGGCCAACGTCCTGACTTTC.